This TCR beta chain was identified during a study of shared clonotypes between healthy human individuals. The protocol was immunoSEQ multiplex PCR, while the TCRdb copy is restricted to in-frame clones and leaves out a portion. The sample gives 1 million to 1.3 million clones, approximately 80% of which show up once; 0.55% to 0.7% is in the top ten. Specimen: memory CD4+ T cells from PBMCs. Subset in this sample: CD45RA-negative fraction. The receptor's source is a man between 18 and 29 years old in good health. Some clones in this sample may be carry-over from other donors' samples.

This CDR3 reads CASSNRDSGFYGYTF. The CDR3 DNA follows: TGTGCCAGCAGTAACCGGGACAGTGGCTTCTATGGCTACACCTTC. V gene TRBV6-5 combines with J gene TRBJ1-2; 7 bases line up with TRBD1. Germline V gene sequence: CDR1 MNHEY, CDR2 SVGAGI. This CDR3 is built from 15 residues. V shed 5 bases and J 4 bases; nucleotides not matched to a gene: 10.